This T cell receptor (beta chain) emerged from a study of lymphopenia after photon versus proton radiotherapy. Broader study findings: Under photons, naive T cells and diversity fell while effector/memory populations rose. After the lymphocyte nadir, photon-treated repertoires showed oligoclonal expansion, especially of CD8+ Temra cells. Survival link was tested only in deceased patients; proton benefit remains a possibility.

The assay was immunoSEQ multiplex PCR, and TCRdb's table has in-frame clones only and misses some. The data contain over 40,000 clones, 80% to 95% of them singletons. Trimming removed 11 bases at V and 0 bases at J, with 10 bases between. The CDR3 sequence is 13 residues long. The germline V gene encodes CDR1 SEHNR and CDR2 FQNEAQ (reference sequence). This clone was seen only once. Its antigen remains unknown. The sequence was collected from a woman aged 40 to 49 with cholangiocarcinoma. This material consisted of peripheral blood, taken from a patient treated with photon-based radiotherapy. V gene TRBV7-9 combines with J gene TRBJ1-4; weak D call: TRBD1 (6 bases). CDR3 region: CASAGATNEKLFF. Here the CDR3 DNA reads TGTGCCTCGGCAGGGGCAACTAATGAAAAACTGTTTTTT.